This TCR beta chain was documented in a study of T cell repertoires in cytomegalovirus infection (dated by TCRdb to about 2019). For the wider study: Donor HLA type was relevant to the analysis, because carriage of CMV infection together with the matching HLA type was indicated by public TCR beta signatures. General study outcomes and caveats: Cumulative frequency of public TCR beta family members discriminated carriers of CMV infection plus the relevant HLA type in this cohort and an independent roughly 330-donor cohort. In the ex vivo response, HLA-C-restricted CMV-specific TCR beta clonotypes were dominant, and in two of eight donors the single most frequent clonotype came from this HLA-C-restricted group.

The CDR3 starts with the cysteine, ends with the phenylalanine, and has 15 residues. The DNA shown is the 45-base CDR3, in frame from base 1. Trimming removed 3 bases from V and 7 bases from J, leaving 16 bases between the germline ends. Sequences SGHTA (CDR1) and FQGTGA (CDR2) are obtained from the germline V gene. This clonotype was counted at least ten times. Which antigen it targets is not known. Per-nucleotide qualities are absent, and no much larger clonotype sits a single base away. TCRdb lists the instrument as Illumina HiSeq 1500. The public sequencing data were trimmed at Q25 with fastp and processed into clonotypes with MiXCR by TCRdb, which kept only in-frame beta chains. For every CDR3 protein sequence, its rows merge into one entry that carries the most common genes and DNA. This sample has some 250,000 distinct CDR3 sequences in its table, and 8% to 9.5% of those were observed once. The ten biggest clones cover about 15% of the sample.

Sequencing used PBMCs. The chain was built from TRBV7-3 and TRBJ2-1; TRBD1 is possibly the D segment (5 matching bases). The sequence came from a human donor in good health (CMV status not recorded). Some clones in this sample may be carry-over from other donors' samples. In nucleotide form, the sequence is TGTGCCAGCAGCTTTAATAAGGGGTCTGTTAATGAGCAGTTCTTC. Translated, it gives CASSFNKGSVNEQFF.